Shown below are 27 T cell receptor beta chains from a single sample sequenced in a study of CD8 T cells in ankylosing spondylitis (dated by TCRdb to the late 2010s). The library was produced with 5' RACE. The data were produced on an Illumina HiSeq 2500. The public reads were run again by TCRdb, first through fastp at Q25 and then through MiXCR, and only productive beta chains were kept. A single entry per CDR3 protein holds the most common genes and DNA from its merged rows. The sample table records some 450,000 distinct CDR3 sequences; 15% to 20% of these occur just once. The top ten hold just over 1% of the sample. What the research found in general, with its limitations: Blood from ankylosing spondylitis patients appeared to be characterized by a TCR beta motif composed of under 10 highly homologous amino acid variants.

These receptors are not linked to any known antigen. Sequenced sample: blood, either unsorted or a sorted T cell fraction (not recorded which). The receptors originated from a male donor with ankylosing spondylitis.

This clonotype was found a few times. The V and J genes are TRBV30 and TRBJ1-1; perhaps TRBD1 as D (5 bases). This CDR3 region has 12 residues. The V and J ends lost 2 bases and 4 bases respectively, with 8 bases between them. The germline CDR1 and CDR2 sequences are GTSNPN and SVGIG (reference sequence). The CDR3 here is CAWSQGGTEAFF. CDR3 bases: TGTGCCTGGAGTCAGGGTGGCACTGAAGCTTTCTTT.

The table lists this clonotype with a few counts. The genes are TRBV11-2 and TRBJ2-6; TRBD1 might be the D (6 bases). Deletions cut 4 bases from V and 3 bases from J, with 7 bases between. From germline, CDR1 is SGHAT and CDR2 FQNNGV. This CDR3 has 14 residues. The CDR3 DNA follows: TGTGCCAGCAGCTCAGGGGTTGGGGCCAACGTCCTGACTTTC. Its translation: CASSSGVGANVLTF.

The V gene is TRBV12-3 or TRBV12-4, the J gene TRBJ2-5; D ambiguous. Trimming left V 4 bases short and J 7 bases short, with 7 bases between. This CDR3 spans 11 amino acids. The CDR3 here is CASSSQRTQYF. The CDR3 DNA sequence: TGTGCCAGCAGTTCCCAAAGGACCCAGTACTTC.

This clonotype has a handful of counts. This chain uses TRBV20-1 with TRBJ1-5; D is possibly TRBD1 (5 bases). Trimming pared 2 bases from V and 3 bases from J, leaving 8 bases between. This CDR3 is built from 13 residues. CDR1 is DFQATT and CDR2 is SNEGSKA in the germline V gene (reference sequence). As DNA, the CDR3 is TGCAGTGCTAGACGGGACCCCAATCAGCCCCAGCATTTT. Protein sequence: CSARRDPNQPQHF.

CDR3 nucleotide sequence: TGTGCCAGCAGTTTAGGGGGACAGGGGGCGATTGGCTACACCTTC. Its translation is CASSLGGQGAIGYTF. This chain joins TRBV12-3 or TRBV12-4 and TRBJ1-2; 12 bases fit TRBD1. The J segment lost 7 bases and the V segment lost 1 base, leaving 4 bases of the junction unmatched. CDR3 length: 15 residues.

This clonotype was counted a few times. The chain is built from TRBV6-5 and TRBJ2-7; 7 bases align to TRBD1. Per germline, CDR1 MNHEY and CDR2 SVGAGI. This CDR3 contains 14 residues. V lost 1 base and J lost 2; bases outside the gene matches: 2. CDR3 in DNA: TGTGCCAGCAGTTACTGGGGACAGACCTACGAGCAGTACTTC. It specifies CASSYWGQTYEQYF.

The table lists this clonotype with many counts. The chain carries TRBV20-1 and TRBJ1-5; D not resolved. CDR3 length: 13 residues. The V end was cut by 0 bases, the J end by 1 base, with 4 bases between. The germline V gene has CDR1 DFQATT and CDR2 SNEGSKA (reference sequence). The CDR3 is CSARDRSNQPQHF. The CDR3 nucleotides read TGCAGTGCTAGAGATCGAAGCAATCAGCCCCAGCATTTT.

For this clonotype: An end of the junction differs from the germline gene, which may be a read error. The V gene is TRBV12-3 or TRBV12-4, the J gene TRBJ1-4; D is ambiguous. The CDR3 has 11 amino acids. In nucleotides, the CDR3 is TGTGCCGGCAGCTTAGGTGAAAAACTGTTTTTT. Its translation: CAGSLGEKLFF.

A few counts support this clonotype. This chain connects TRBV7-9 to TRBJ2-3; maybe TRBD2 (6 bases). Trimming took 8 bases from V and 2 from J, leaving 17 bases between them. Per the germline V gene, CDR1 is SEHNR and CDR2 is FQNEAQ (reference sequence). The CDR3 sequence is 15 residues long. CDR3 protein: CASGIRSGTTDTQYF. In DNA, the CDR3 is TGTGCCAGCGGAATCCGTAGCGGAACCACAGATACGCAGTATTTT.

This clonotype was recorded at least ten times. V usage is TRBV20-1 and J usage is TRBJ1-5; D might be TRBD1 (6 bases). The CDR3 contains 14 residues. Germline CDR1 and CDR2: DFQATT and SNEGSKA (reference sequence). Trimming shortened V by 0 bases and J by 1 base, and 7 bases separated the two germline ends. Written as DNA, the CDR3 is TGCAGTGCTAGAGAGGGGGCGAGCAATCAGCCCCAGCATTTT. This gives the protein CSAREGASNQPQHF.

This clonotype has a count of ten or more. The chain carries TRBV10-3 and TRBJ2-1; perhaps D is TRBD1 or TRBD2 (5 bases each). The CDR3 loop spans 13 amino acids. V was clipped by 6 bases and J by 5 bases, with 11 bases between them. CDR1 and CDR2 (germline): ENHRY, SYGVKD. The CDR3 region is CAIRDTGNNEQFF. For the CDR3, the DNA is TGTGCCATCAGGGACACCGGGAACAATGAGCAGTTCTTC.

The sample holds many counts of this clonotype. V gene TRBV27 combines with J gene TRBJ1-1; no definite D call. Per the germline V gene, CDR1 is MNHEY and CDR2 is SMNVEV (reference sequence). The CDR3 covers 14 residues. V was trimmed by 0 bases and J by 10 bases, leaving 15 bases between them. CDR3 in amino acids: CASSLSGLGFAAFF. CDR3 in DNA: TGTGCCAGCAGTTTATCGGGTCTGGGTTTCGCAGCTTTCTTT.

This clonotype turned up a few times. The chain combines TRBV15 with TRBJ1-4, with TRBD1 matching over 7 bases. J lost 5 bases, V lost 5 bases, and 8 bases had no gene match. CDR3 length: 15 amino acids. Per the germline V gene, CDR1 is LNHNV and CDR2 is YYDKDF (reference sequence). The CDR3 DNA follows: TGTGCCACCAGCCCGTGGACAGGCTTAAATGAAAAACTGTTTTTT. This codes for CATSPWTGLNEKLFF.

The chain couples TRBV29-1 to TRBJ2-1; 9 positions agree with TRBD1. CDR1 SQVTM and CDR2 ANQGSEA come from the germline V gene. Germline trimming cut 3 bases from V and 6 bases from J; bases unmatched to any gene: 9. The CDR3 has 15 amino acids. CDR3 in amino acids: CSVDKGTGLGNEQFF. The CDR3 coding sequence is TGCAGCGTTGATAAAGGGACAGGGCTTGGCAATGAGCAGTTCTTC.

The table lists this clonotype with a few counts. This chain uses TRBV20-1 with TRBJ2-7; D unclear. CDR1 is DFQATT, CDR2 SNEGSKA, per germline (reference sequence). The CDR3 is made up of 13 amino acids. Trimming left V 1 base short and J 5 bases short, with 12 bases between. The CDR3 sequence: CSARVPTLHEQYF. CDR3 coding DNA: TGCAGTGCTAGAGTCCCGACACTCCACGAGCAGTACTTC.

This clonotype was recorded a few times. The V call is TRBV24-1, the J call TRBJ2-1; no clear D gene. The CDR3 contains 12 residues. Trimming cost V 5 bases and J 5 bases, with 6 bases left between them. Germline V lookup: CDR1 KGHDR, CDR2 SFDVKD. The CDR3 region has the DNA TGTGCCACCAGTGTCCAAAACAATGAGCAGTTCTTC. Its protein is CATSVQNNEQFF.

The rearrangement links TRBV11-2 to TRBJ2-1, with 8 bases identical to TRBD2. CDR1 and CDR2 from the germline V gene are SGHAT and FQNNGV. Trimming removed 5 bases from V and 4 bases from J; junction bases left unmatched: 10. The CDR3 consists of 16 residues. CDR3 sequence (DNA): TGTGCCAGCAGCAGCGGGACTAGGGCCCTATACAATGAGCAGTTCTTC. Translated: CASSSGTRALYNEQFF.

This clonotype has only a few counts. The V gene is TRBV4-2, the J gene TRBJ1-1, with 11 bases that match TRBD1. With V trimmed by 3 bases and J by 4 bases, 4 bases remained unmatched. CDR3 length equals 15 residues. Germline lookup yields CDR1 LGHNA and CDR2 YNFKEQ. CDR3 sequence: CASSQGTGGRTEAFF. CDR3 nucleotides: TGTGCCAGCAGCCAGGGGACAGGGGGACGCACTGAAGCTTTCTTT.

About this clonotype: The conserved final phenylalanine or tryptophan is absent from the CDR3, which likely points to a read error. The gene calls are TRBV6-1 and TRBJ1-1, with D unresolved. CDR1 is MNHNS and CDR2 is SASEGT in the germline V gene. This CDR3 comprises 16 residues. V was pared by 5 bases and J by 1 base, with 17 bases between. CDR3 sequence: CASSIARGPTNTEAFL. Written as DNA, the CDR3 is TGTGCCAGCAGTATCGCTCGCGGACCGACGAACACTGAAGCTTTCCTT.

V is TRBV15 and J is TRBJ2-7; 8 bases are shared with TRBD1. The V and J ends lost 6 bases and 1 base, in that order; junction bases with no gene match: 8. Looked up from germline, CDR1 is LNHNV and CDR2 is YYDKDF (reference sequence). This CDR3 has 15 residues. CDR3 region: CATSAPGQASYEQYF. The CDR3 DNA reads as TGTGCCACCAGTGCCCCGGGACAGGCATCCTACGAGCAGTACTTC.

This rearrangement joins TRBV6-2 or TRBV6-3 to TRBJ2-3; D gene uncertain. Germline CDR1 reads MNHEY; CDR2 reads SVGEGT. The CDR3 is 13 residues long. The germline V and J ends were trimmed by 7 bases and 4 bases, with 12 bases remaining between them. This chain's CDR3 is CASNRRKADTQYF. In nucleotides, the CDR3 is TGTGCCAGCAATCGAAGGAAGGCAGATACGCAGTATTTT.

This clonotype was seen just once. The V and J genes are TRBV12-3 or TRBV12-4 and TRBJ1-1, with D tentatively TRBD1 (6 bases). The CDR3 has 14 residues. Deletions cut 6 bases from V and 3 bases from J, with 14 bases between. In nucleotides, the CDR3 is TGTGCCAGCAGGCCCAGCCAGGGGCACACTGAAGCTTTCTTT. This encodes CASRPSQGHTEAFF.

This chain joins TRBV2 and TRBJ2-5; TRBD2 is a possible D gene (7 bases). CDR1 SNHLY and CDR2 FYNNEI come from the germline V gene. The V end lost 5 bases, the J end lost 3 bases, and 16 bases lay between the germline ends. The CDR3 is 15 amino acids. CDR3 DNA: TGTGCCAGCAGTTGGGGTGGCGGGGGCAAAGAGACCCAGTACTTC. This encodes CASSWGGGGKETQYF. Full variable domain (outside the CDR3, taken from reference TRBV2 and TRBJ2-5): EPEVTQTPSHQVTQMGQEVILRCVPISNHLYFYWYRQILGQKVEFLVSFYNNEISEKSEIFDDQFSVERPDGSNFTLKIRSTKLEDSAMYFCASSWGGGGKETQYFGPGTRLLVL.

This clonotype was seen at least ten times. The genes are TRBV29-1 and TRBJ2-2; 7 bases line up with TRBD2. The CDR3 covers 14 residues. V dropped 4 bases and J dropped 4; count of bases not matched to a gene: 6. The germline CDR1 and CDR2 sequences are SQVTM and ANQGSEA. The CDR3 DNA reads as TGCAGCGTTGCGGCCCGGGAGGTCACCGGGGAGCTGTTTTTT. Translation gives CSVAAREVTGELFF.

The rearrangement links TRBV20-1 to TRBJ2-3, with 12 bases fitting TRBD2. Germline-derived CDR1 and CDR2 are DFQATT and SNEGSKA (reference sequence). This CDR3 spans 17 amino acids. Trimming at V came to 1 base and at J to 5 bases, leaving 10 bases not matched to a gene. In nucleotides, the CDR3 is TGCAGTGCTAGAGCTCCAGGGCTAGCGGGGGGGAAAGATACGCAGTATTTT. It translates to CSARAPGLAGGKDTQYF.

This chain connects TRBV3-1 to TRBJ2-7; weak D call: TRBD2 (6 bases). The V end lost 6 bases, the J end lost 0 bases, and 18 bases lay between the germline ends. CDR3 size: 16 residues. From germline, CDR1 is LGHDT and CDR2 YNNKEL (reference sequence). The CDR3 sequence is CASSFLGGTGSYEQYF. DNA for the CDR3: TGTGCCAGCAGTTTCCTAGGCGGGACGGGCTCCTACGAGCAGTACTTC.

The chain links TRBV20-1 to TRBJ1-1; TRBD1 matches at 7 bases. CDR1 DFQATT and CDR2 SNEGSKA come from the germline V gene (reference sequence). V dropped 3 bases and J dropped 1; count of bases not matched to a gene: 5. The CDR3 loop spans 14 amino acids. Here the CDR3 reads CSARVGTANTEAFF. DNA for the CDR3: TGCAGTGCTAGGGTGGGGACAGCGAACACTGAAGCTTTCTTT.